This T cell receptor (beta chain) was identified during a study of T cell repertoires in cytomegalovirus infection (dated by TCRdb to about 2019). With regard to the full study: Donor HLA type was relevant to the analysis, because carriage of CMV infection together with the matching HLA type was indicated by public TCR beta signatures. The study at large found these results: The ex vivo response was dominated by HLA-C-restricted CMV-specific TCR beta clonotypes, which also provided the single most frequent clonotype in two of eight donors. Cumulative frequency of public TCR beta family members discriminated carriers of CMV infection plus the relevant HLA type in this cohort and an independent 352-donor cohort.

Points on this clonotype: Its cognate antigen has yet to be identified. Within one base of it there is no much larger clone, and no base qualities were kept.

The germline V gene encodes CDR1 MDHEN and CDR2 SYDVKM. The CDR3 measures 14 amino acids from cysteine to phenylalanine. Only CDR3 DNA is held: 42 bases, read in frame from base 1. Sequencing was carried out with an Illumina HiSeq 1500. The public sequencing data were trimmed at Q25 with fastp and processed into clonotypes with MiXCR by TCRdb, which kept only in-frame beta chains. All rows with the same CDR3 protein become a single entry with the most common DNA and genes. In this sample the table shows approximately 500,000 distinct CDR3 sequences, approximately 15% of which occur a single time. The leading ten clones occupy roughly a quarter of the sample.

The chain employs TRBV28 and TRBJ1-1; TRBD1 is possibly the D segment (5 matching bases). The receptor was isolated from a human donor in good health (CMV status not recorded). Some clones in this sample may be carry-over from other donors' samples. Sequenced material: CD8+ T cells from PBMCs. The sequence in DNA is TGTGGACCCCGGGACGGCACAATGAACACTGAAGCTTTCTTT. Protein translation: CGPRDGTMNTEAFF.